These 22 T cell receptor beta chains were all obtained from the same sample, sequenced in a study of Ad26.COV2.S vaccination and SARS-CoV-2 variants. The treatment is: some 20 received Ad26.COV2.S at low or high dose, single or two shots; 5 received placebo; per-sample allocation not given. Following the first vaccine or placebo injection, samples were taken on day 63. Generated by immunoSEQ multiplex PCR, the TCRdb table keeps only in-frame clones and is missing some. This sample has 300,000 to 400,000 clones, with around 85% found just once. Sequencing used peripheral blood, obtained in a trial of Ad26.COV2.S vaccine versus placebo. These receptors all come from a person between 18 and 60 years old who received the Ad26.COV2.S COVID-19 vaccine or a placebo.

This clone has just one count. The chain couples TRBV19 to TRBJ2-6, with D possibly TRBD1 on 5 matching bases. V was cut by 2 bases and J by 0 bases, with 17 bases left in between. Germline V lookup: CDR1 LNHDA, CDR2 SQIVND (reference sequence). The CDR3 consists of 19 residues. The CDR3 loop reads CASSIIGPAGFSGANVLTF. The CDR3 coding sequence is TGTGCCAGTAGTATAATAGGCCCAGCAGGGTTCTCTGGGGCCAACGTCCTGACTTTC.

As regards this clone: The same CDR3 arises from other DNA sequences in this sample as well. The chain has TRBV9 and TRBJ2-3, with 16 bases lining up with TRBD2. Germline V gene lookup returns CDR1 SGDLS and CDR2 YYNGEE. With V trimmed by 2 bases and J by 4 bases, 4 bases remained unmatched. The length of the CDR3 is 17 residues. The CDR3 loop is CASSVGLAGGPSDTQYF. CDR3 bases: TGTGCCAGCAGCGTGGGACTAGCGGGGGGGCCCTCAGATACGCAGTATTTT.

The gene calls are TRBV7-8 and TRBJ1-5; 7 positions agree with TRBD1. This CDR3 is 15 amino acids long. Germline V gene sequence: CDR1 SGHVS, CDR2 FQNEAQ. Trimming removed 7 bases from V and 2 bases from J; junction bases left unmatched: 8. Here the CDR3 DNA reads TGTGCCAGCAACAATCAGGGGGGAGGCAATCAGCCCCAGCATTTT. Amino acid sequence: CASNNQGGGNQPQHF.

The J gene is TRBJ2-1, the V gene TRBV11-3; TRBD1 aligns across 9 bases. Looked up from germline, CDR1 is SGHNT and CDR2 is YENEEA. V lost 5 bases to trimming and J lost 7 bases; unmatched junction nucleotides: 9. CDR3 length: 15 residues. CDR3: CASSPRDRVWNEQFF. CDR3 bases: TGTGCCAGCAGCCCCCGGGACAGGGTATGGAATGAGCAGTTCTTC.

The J gene is TRBJ2-5, the V gene TRBV2; no reliable D call. The CDR3 has 13 amino acids. The V end lost 7 bases, the J end lost 1 base, and 10 bases lay between the germline ends. Germline V CDR1 and CDR2: SNHLY, FYNNEI. This chain's CDR3 is CASMSKGQETQYF. The CDR3 DNA reads TGTGCCAGCATGTCTAAAGGCCAAGAGACCCAGTACTTC.

The CDR3 nucleotides are TGTGCCAGCAGTTTTGACGGCAACTCTGGAAACACCATATATTTT. Protein: CASSFDGNSGNTIYF. V is TRBV6-5 and J is TRBJ1-3; D gene ambiguous. V shed 4 bases and J shed 0 bases, with 10 bases lying between them. This CDR3 has 15 amino acids. CDR1 and CDR2 from the germline V gene are MNHEY and SVGAGI.

This chain joins TRBV3-1 (or the pseudogene TRBV3-2) and TRBJ2-2; TRBD2 matches at 8 bases. V was clipped by 3 bases and J by 6 bases; unmatched bases: 9. Germline values: CDR1 LGHDT, CDR2 YNNKEL (reference sequence). The CDR3 covers 16 residues. The CDR3 spells CASSQGLAGKSGELFF. The CDR3 region has the DNA TGTGCCAGCAGCCAGGGTTTAGCGGGGAAGTCCGGGGAGCTGTTTTTT.

CDR3 DNA: TGTGCCAGTAAAAAGACAGGGACGAACACCGGGGAGCTGTTTTTT. This encodes CASKKTGTNTGELFF. The chain recombines TRBV19 with TRBJ2-2; TRBD1 matches 7 bases. The J segment lost 0 bases and the V segment lost 7 bases, leaving 5 bases of the junction unmatched. The CDR3 has 15 residues. The germline CDR1 and CDR2 sequences are LNHDA and SQIVND (reference sequence). Supplemented by reference TRBV19 and TRBJ2-2, the full variable domain reads DGGITQSPKYLFRKEGQNVTLSCEQNLNHDAMYWYRQDPGQGLRLIYYSQIVNDFQKGDIAEGYSVSREKKESFPLTVTSAQKNPTAFYLCASKKTGTNTGELFFGEGSRLTVL.

The chain has TRBV5-1 and TRBJ2-7, with TRBD1 matching over 10 bases. V lost 4 bases, J lost 5 bases, and 9 bases stayed unmatched. The CDR3 spans 15 residues. CDR1 SGHRS and CDR2 YFSETQ come from the germline V gene. CDR3 region: CASSLRTGGRNEQYF. Here the CDR3 DNA reads TGCGCCAGCAGCCTACGGACAGGGGGAAGGAACGAGCAGTACTTC. Full variable domain (remainder filled in from reference TRBV5-1 and TRBJ2-7): KAGVTQTPRYLIKTRGQQVTLSCSPISGHRSVSWYQQTPGQGLQFLFEYFSETQRNKGNFPGRFSGRQFSNSRSEMNVSTLELGDSALYLCASSLRTGGRNEQYFGPGTRLTVT.

This clone came up a few times. This rearrangement joins TRBV28 to TRBJ2-7, with 9 bases fitting TRBD1. This CDR3 is built from 14 residues. Looked up from germline, CDR1 is MDHEN and CDR2 is SYDVKM. Trimming at V came to 4 bases and at J to 4 bases, leaving 5 bases not matched to a gene. CDR3 amino acids: CASSSGQGIYEQYF. CDR3 DNA: TGTGCCAGCAGTTCCGGACAGGGGATTTACGAGCAGTACTTC.

The chain links TRBV5-1 to TRBJ1-4, with 9 bases matching TRBD1. Trimming took 5 bases from V and 8 from J; bases not matched to a gene: 10. Germline V lookup: CDR1 SGHRS, CDR2 YFSETQ. The CDR3 has 15 residues. The CDR3, as DNA: TGCGCCAGCAGAGATATACAGGGGGCAGGCGAAAAACTGTTTTTT. Residues: CASRDIQGAGEKLFF.

There are a few counts of this clone. The V call is TRBV3-1 (or the pseudogene TRBV3-2), the J call TRBJ2-7; 8 bases fit TRBD2. From germline, CDR1 is LGHDT and CDR2 YNNKEL (reference sequence). This CDR3 spans 15 amino acids. Trimming cost V 3 bases and J 2 bases; bases outside gene matches: 6. The DNA for the CDR3 is TGTGCCAGCAGCCACTGGGCGGGGGGTGCCTACGAGCAGTACTTC. Protein: CASSHWAGGAYEQYF.

The chain employs TRBV21-1 and TRBJ2-1; TRBD2 was called by the table and not checked on the DNA. TRBV21-1 is deemed a pseudogene. The CDR3 loop spans 17 amino acids. The CDR3 DNA reads TGTGCCAGCATAAGGAAGCGGGGGGACAGCTCCTACAATGAGCAGTTCTTC. It translates to CASIRKRGDSSYNEQFF.

V and J are TRBV4-1 and TRBJ2-2; D is ambiguous. Germline V gene sequence: CDR1 MGHRA, CDR2 YSYEKL. Trimming stripped 0 bases from V and 4 bases from J, with 3 bases between. This CDR3 spans 13 amino acids. As DNA, the CDR3 is TGCGCCAGCAGCCAAGAACTCACCGGGGAGCTGTTTTTT. Translated: CASSQELTGELFF.

The chain joins TRBV10-2 to TRBJ1-2; weak D call: TRBD1 (5 bases). CDR1 and CDR2 (germline): WSHSY, SAAADI. The ends were cut back, 9 bases at V and 8 bases at J, with 16 bases in the middle. The length of the CDR3 is 12 residues. This CDR3 reads CASSGGSEGYTF. The CDR3 DNA follows: TGCGCCAGTTCGGGGGGTTCGGAAGGCTACACCTTC.

Details on this clone: Other DNA sequences in the sample encode the same CDR3. The chain couples TRBV7-9 to TRBJ1-1; no clear D. Germline CDR1 reads SEHNR; CDR2 reads FQNEAQ (reference sequence). V gave up 3 bases and J gave up 1 base, with 6 bases separating them. The CDR3 runs to 13 residues. CDR3 region: CASSLARNTEAFF. In DNA, the CDR3 is TGTGCCAGCAGCTTGGCAAGGAACACTGAAGCTTTCTTT.

This chain links TRBV28 with TRBJ2-7; D is perhaps TRBD1 or TRBD2 (5 bases each). The germline V and J ends were trimmed by 4 bases and 0 bases, with 13 bases remaining between them. The CDR3 is made up of 15 amino acids. CDR1 and CDR2 (germline): MDHEN, SYDVKM. The CDR3 nucleotides read TGTGCCAGCAGTTACAGGCTAGGGAGCTCCTACGAGCAGTACTTC. It is translated as CASSYRLGSSYEQYF.

The CDR3 here is CATSEPTGGGYGYTF. The CDR3 bases are TGTGCCACCAGTGAGCCGACAGGGGGCGGCTATGGCTACACCTTC. The chain carries TRBV24-1 and TRBJ1-2, with 10 bases that match TRBD1. The trim removed 4 bases at V and 4 bases at J, leaving 5 bases unmatched. The CDR3 has 15 residues. Germline V gene data show CDR1 as KGHDR and CDR2 as SFDVKD.

In its sample, this clone was seen once. This sequence joins TRBV4-1 and TRBJ1-2; 7 positions agree with TRBD1. CDR3 length equals 15 residues. Germline lookup yields CDR1 MGHRA and CDR2 YSYEKL. The ends lost 1 base at V and 4 bases at J; junction bases unmatched: 6. The chain's CDR3 is CASSQVGQGGYGYTF. The CDR3 nucleotides read TGCGCCAGCAGCCAAGTTGGCCAGGGGGGCTATGGCTACACCTTC.

The chain uses TRBV18 and TRBJ2-7; 7 bases agree with TRBD1. This CDR3 spans 13 amino acids. After removal of 3 bases from V and 6 bases from J, the junction contained 5 bases not matched to a gene. Per the germline V gene, CDR1 is KGHSH and CDR2 is LQKENI. The CDR3 sequence: CASSPYRDSEQYF. CDR3 DNA: TGTGCCAGCTCACCCTACCGGGACAGCGAGCAGTACTTC.

The rearrangement joins TRBV5-5 to TRBJ1-2, with D unclear. CDR3 size: 14 residues. Germline V CDR1 and CDR2: SGHKS, YYEKEE (reference sequence). The germline V and J ends were trimmed by 0 bases and 4 bases, with 10 bases remaining between them. The CDR3 region has the DNA TGTGCCAGCAGCTTGGCCCCAGGACTCTATGGCTACACCTTC. Translating it yields CASSLAPGLYGYTF.

The chain recombines TRBV9 with TRBJ2-1; no definite D call. CDR1 is SGDLS and CDR2 is YYNGEE in the germline V gene. The germline V and J ends were trimmed by 0 bases and 0 bases, with 7 bases remaining between them. This CDR3 is 15 amino acids long. The CDR3 nucleotides read TGTGCCAGCAGCGTAGAGGTCTACTCCTACAATGAGCAGTTCTTC. It translates to CASSVEVYSYNEQFF.